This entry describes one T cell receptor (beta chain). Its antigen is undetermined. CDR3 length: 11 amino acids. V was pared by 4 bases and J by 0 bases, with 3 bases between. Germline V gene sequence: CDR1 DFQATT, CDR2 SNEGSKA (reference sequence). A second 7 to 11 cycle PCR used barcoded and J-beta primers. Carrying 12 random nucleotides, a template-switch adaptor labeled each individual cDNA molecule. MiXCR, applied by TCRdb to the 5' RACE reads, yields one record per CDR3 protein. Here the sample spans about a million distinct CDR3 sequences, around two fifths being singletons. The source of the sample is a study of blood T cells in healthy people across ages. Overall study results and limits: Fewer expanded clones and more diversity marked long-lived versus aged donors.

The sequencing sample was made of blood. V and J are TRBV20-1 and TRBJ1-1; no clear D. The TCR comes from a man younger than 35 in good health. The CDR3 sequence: CSAMMNTEAFF. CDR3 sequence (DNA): TGCAGTGCTATGATGAACACTGAAGCTTTCTTT.